One and the same sample provided the 3 T cell receptor beta chains below, sequenced in a study of vaccination and CD4 T cells after COVID-19. Time point: late sampling 161 to 241 days after vaccination in a few convalescent patients. This sample's treatment: 10-day PBMC culture with coronavirus spike peptide pools or control peptides (ViraFEST assay). Oncomine TCR Beta short-read sequencing was applied to DNA from cultured CD4+ T cells. TCRdb processed the PCR reads anew with MiXCR; each CDR3 protein has one entry. The sample lists 18,000 or so distinct CDR3 sequences, 44% seen once, with 15% to 20% in the top ten. These receptors have no known antigen. The source material was CD4+ T cells from blood, cultured in vitro, sampled about 7 months after SARS-CoV-2 vaccination. These receptors were taken from a human donor who had recovered from COVID-19.

The gene calls are TRBV7-2 and TRBJ2-5; 7 bases map to TRBD1. V trimming: 5 bases; J trimming: 1 base; junction bases outside the gene matches: 1. This CDR3 region has 13 residues. Per germline, CDR1 SGHTA and CDR2 FQGNSA. CDR3 DNA sequence: TGTGCCAGCAGCCGGGACAGCCAAGAGACCCAGTACTTC. It yields the protein CASSRDSQETQYF.

Worth noting for this clonotype: Just one base apart from a much larger clone, this may be a read error. As the CDR3 is not closed by the conserved phenylalanine or tryptophan, this likely results from a read error. The rearrangement links TRBV20-1 to TRBJ1-1, with D possibly TRBD1 on 6 matching bases. The CDR3 extends over 13 amino acids. CDR1 and CDR2 from the germline V gene are DFQATT and SNEGSKA (reference sequence). V dropped 6 bases and J dropped 4 bases, with 15 bases sitting between them. The CDR3 loop is CSAHSWGPTEAFL. In DNA form, the CDR3 reads TGCAGTGCGCATTCCTGGGGGCCCACTGAAGCTTTCCTT.

The genes are TRBV20-1 and TRBJ2-2, with a tentative D call TRBD2 (6 bases). Germline-derived CDR1 and CDR2 are DFQATT and SNEGSKA (reference sequence). With 0 bases removed from V and 3 bases from J, the gap between germline ends came to 17 bases. The length of the CDR3 is 17 residues. The chain's CDR3 is CSARDWRAGRDTGELFF. DNA for the CDR3: TGCAGTGCTAGAGATTGGAGGGCGGGGCGGGACACCGGGGAGCTGTTTTTT.